What follows are 28 T cell receptor beta chains derived from one specimen sequenced in a study of blood T cell repertoires in COVID-19. The data were produced by immunoSEQ multiplex PCR, yet TCRdb's version contains in-frame clones alone and is incomplete. This table holds about 260,000 clones, 75% to 90% found once. The sequencing input was peripheral blood. These receptor sequences come from a man aged 30 to 39 with active or convalescent COVID-19.

This rearrangement joins TRBV6-4 to TRBJ2-3, with 14 bases aligning to TRBD2. This CDR3 contains 16 residues. Looked up from germline, CDR1 is MRHNA and CDR2 is SNTAGT. Germline trimming cut 0 bases from V and 4 bases from J; bases unmatched to any gene: 0. The CDR3 protein is CASSDSTSGGADTQYF. In DNA form, the CDR3 reads TGTGCCAGCAGTGACTCGACTAGCGGGGGGGCAGATACGCAGTATTTT.

The chain links TRBV29-1 to TRBJ1-2, with 9 bases lining up with TRBD1. Germline V gives CDR1 SQVTM, CDR2 ANQGSEA. This CDR3 is built from 14 residues. Unmatched junction bases numbered 11, after V lost 6 bases and J lost 6 bases. As DNA, the CDR3 is TGCAGCGTAGTTTTAACAGGGGGCGCCGATGGCTACACCTTC. Protein: CSVVLTGGADGYTF.

This chain links TRBV5-6 with TRBJ1-6; the D is unclear. The germline gives CDR1 SGHDT, CDR2 YYEEEE. V shed 0 bases and J shed 9 bases, with 10 bases lying between them. CDR3 length: 14 residues. The CDR3 bases are TGTGCCAGCAGCTTGGGGCAGCTAGGTTCACCCCTCCACTTT. Translated, it gives CASSLGQLGSPLHF.

The chain links TRBV18 to TRBJ2-1; 8 nucleotides align to TRBD2. CDR3 size: 14 residues. V lost 0 bases to trimming and J lost 10 bases; unmatched junction nucleotides: 5. CDR1 is KGHSH and CDR2 is LQKENI in the germline V gene. The CDR3 is CASSPPAGGREQFF. CDR3 sequence (DNA): TGTGCCAGCTCACCACCGGCGGGGGGAAGGGAGCAGTTCTTC.

V and J are TRBV25-1 and TRBJ1-1; TRBD1 matches at 7 bases. The CDR3 spans 14 residues. The J segment lost 2 bases and the V segment lost 6 bases, leaving 6 bases of the junction unmatched. In germline, CDR1 is MGHDK, CDR2 SYGVNS. The CDR3 loop is CASRTGDENTEAFF. CDR3 in DNA: TGTGCCAGCAGAACAGGGGATGAAAACACTGAAGCTTTCTTT.

This clone was observed once. V and J are TRBV9 and TRBJ2-7, with D possibly TRBD2 on 6 matching bases. This CDR3 has 15 residues. Germline CDR1 and CDR2: SGDLS and YYNGEE. Trimming left V 3 bases short and J 3 bases short, with 16 bases between. As DNA, the CDR3 is TGTGCCAGCAGCGCAAATAATTTGGACTACTACGAGCAGTACTTC. This codes for CASSANNLDYYEQYF.

The V gene is TRBV27, the J gene TRBJ1-1; TRBD1 agrees at 7 bases. CDR3 size: 14 residues. V shed 3 bases, J shed 4 bases, and the junction held 5 bases outside the gene matches. CDR1 MNHEY and CDR2 SMNVEV come from the germline V gene (reference sequence). CDR3 sequence reads: CASSFGQEGTEAFF. The CDR3 region has the DNA TGTGCCAGCAGTTTTGGACAGGAAGGCACTGAAGCTTTCTTT.

This clone was seen once. The chain combines TRBV11-2 with TRBJ2-2; TRBD2 is a possible D gene (6 bases). This CDR3 has 15 residues. Trimming cost V 6 bases and J 4 bases, with 15 bases left between them. The germline V gene encodes CDR1 SGHAT and CDR2 FQNNGV. The CDR3 region has the DNA TGTGCCAGCAGGGGCCGGAGGGAAGGCACCGGGGAGCTGTTTTTT. Residues: CASRGRREGTGELFF.

The chain couples TRBV10-3 to TRBJ2-7; D gene uncertain. Germline V CDR1 and CDR2: ENHRY, SYGVKD. CDR3 size: 15 residues. The ends were cut back, 4 bases at V and 3 bases at J, with 16 bases in the middle. The CDR3 loop reads CAISGAERRDYEQYF. The CDR3 DNA is TGTGCCATCAGTGGGGCAGAGAGACGAGACTACGAGCAGTACTTC.

V usage is TRBV27 and J usage is TRBJ2-7, with 9 bases fitting TRBD2. There are 16 residues in the CDR3. J gave up 8 bases and V 5 bases, and 16 bases lay outside the gene matches. CDR1 is MNHEY and CDR2 is SMNVEV in the germline V gene (reference sequence). The CDR3 loop is CASSQTGLAKDYQQYF. In DNA form, the CDR3 reads TGTGCCAGCAGTCAGACTGGACTAGCGAAAGATTATCAGCAGTACTTC.

This clone showed up just once. The genes are TRBV20-1 and TRBJ2-1, with TRBD2 identical over 14 bases. Trimming removed 3 bases from V and 4 bases from J; junction bases left unmatched: 5. The CDR3 has 16 residues. Germline CDR1 is DFQATT and CDR2 is SNEGSKA (reference sequence). The DNA of the CDR3 is TGCAGTGCTAGTCTGGGACTAGCGGGGGTGTACAATGAGCAGTTCTTC. It yields the protein CSASLGLAGVYNEQFF.

The chain carries TRBV13 and TRBJ2-7; 8 bases fit TRBD1. Germline-derived CDR1 and CDR2 are PRHDT and FYEKMQ (reference sequence). The CDR3 totals 14 residues. V trimming: 5 bases; J trimming: 4 bases; junction bases outside the gene matches: 7. The CDR3: CASSPRTGSYEQYF. The DNA of the CDR3 is TGTGCCAGCAGCCCTCGGACAGGGTCGTACGAGCAGTACTTC.

This clone is a singleton in its sample. The rearrangement joins TRBV30 to TRBJ2-5; 14 nucleotides align to TRBD2. The CDR3 contains 18 residues. Germline-derived CDR1 and CDR2 are GTSNPN and SVGIG (reference sequence). V shed 5 bases and J 5 bases; nucleotides not matched to a gene: 16. The CDR3 spells CAWDRGFGLAGGRETQYF. CDR3 coding DNA: TGTGCCTGGGACCGCGGATTCGGACTAGCGGGGGGCCGGGAGACCCAGTACTTC.

The DNA for the CDR3 is TGCGCCAGCAGTAACCAGGGACTAGCGGCTGACACAGATACGCAGTATTTT. It translates to CASSNQGLAADTDTQYF. This chain uses TRBV10-1 with TRBJ2-3; TRBD2 matches at 11 bases. This CDR3 is 17 amino acids long. Per germline, CDR1 WNHNN and CDR2 SYGVQD (reference sequence). After removal of 5 bases from V and 2 bases from J, the junction contained 9 bases not matched to a gene.

Details on this clone: The germline gene is not matched at one end of the junction; a read error may be the cause. Other DNA sequences of this sample code for an identical CDR3. V gene TRBV7-2 combines with J gene TRBJ2-5; 10 bases map to TRBD2. The CDR3 covers 14 residues. The germline gives CDR1 SGHTA, CDR2 FQGNSA. The CDR3 region is CASSLAGAQETQYF. The CDR3 DNA reads TGTGCCAGCAGCCTAGCGGGGGCGCAAGAGACCCAGTACTTC.

The chain is built from TRBV5-1 and TRBJ2-2; no reliable D call. Germline V lookup: CDR1 SGHRS, CDR2 YFSETQ. Trimming took off 3 bases at V and 6 bases at J, with 3 bases between the two ends. The CDR3 totals 11 residues. The chain's CDR3 is CASSSSGELFF. In DNA, the CDR3 is TGCGCCAGCAGCTCATCCGGGGAGCTGTTTTTT. Looking up the rest from reference TRBV5-1 and TRBJ2-2 gives the full variable domain: KAGVTQTPRYLIKTRGQQVTLSCSPISGHRSVSWYQQTPGQGLQFLFEYFSETQRNKGNFPGRFSGRQFSNSRSEMNVSTLELGDSALYLCASSSSGELFFGEGSRLTVL.

The V call is TRBV7-3, the J call TRBJ2-7; weak D call: TRBD2 (7 bases). V was shortened by 0 bases and J by 3 bases, with 30 bases between the two germline ends. Germline V gives CDR1 SGHTA, CDR2 FQGTGA. This CDR3 spans 21 amino acids. This CDR3 reads CASSLTVWGGLVLHFYYEQYF. CDR3 coding DNA: TGTGCCAGCAGCTTAACCGTGTGGGGGGGCCTGGTTTTACATTTTTACTACGAGCAGTACTTC.

The chain couples TRBV12-3 or TRBV12-4 to TRBJ1-1; no firm D call. V dropped 5 bases and J dropped 5 bases, with 9 bases sitting between them. CDR3 length: 12 residues. The CDR3 nucleotides are TGTGCCAGCAGTCTAGTAGTAACTGAAGCTTTCTTT. Translating gives CASSLVVTEAFF.

The V and J genes are TRBV18 and TRBJ1-2, with unresolved D. V was trimmed by 5 bases and J by 8 bases, leaving 18 bases between them. This CDR3 region has 14 residues. Germline values: CDR1 KGHSH, CDR2 LQKENI. CDR3 protein: CASSAAVEGGGYTF. CDR3 coding DNA: TGTGCCAGCTCAGCCGCGGTGGAAGGTGGGGGCTACACCTTC.

The sample holds one count of this clone. The chain recombines TRBV7-9 with TRBJ2-5; TRBD1 matches 9 bases. CDR1 is SEHNR and CDR2 is FQNEAQ in the germline V gene (reference sequence). Trimming removed 9 bases from V and 9 bases from J; junction bases left unmatched: 17. The CDR3 extends over 15 amino acids. Here the CDR3 reads CASGRRGQGEVAQYF. CDR3 nucleotide sequence: TGTGCCAGTGGGCGTAGGGGACAGGGTGAGGTGGCCCAGTACTTC. Full variable domain (missing parts from reference TRBV7-9 and TRBJ2-5): DTGVSQNPRHKITKRGQNVTFRCDPISEHNRLYWYRQTLGQGPEFLTYFQNEAQLEKSRLLSDRFSAERPKGSFSTLEIQRTEQGDSAMYLCASGRRGQGEVAQYFGPGTRLLVL.

J is TRBJ1-2 and V is TRBV3-1 (or the pseudogene TRBV3-2), with D possibly matching TRBD1 (6 bases). V lost 5 bases and J 3 bases, leaving 13 bases between the germline ends. The germline V gene has CDR1 LGHDT and CDR2 YNNKEL (reference sequence). The CDR3 totals 14 residues. The CDR3 bases are TGTGCCAGCAGCGAGAGACAGGCGGACTATGGCTACACCTTC. Translation gives CASSERQADYGYTF.

This sequence joins TRBV19 and TRBJ2-7, with D perhaps TRBD2 (5 bases). CDR3 length: 14 residues. Per germline, CDR1 LNHDA and CDR2 SQIVND (reference sequence). V gave up 3 bases and J gave up 5 bases, with 14 bases separating them. CDR3 amino acids: CASSIIGLSDEQYF. The DNA of the CDR3 is TGTGCCAGTAGTATTATAGGGCTTAGCGACGAGCAGTACTTC.

The rearrangement joins TRBV21-1 to TRBJ1-4. TRBV21-1 is a pseudogene. The CDR3 runs to 14 residues. This CDR3 reads CASSNRGTNEKLFF. Written as DNA, the CDR3 is TGTGCCAGCAGCAACCGGGGGACTAATGAAAAACTGTTTTTT.

J is TRBJ2-1 and V is TRBV12-3 or TRBV12-4, with D perhaps matching TRBD2 (6 bases). With 5 bases removed from V and 7 bases from J, the gap between germline ends came to 12 bases. This CDR3 region has 13 residues. The CDR3 loop is CASSGGTSNEQFF. In DNA form, the CDR3 reads TGTGCCAGCAGTGGAGGGACTTCAAATGAGCAGTTCTTC.

This clone occurred once. The J gene is TRBJ2-7, the V gene TRBV5-4; 9 positions agree with TRBD2. The CDR3 has 15 residues. J gave up 2 bases and V 4 bases, and 7 bases lay outside the gene matches. CDR1 SGHNT and CDR2 YYREEE come from the germline V gene (reference sequence). CDR3 region: CASSAPAGGAYEQYF. CDR3 DNA sequence: TGTGCCAGCAGCGCCCCGGCGGGGGGGGCCTACGAGCAGTACTTC.

The genes are TRBV7-2 and TRBJ2-5; the match to TRBD2 covers 8 bases. Germline loops: CDR1 SGHTA, CDR2 FQGNSA. The CDR3 has 16 residues. Unmatched junction bases numbered 13, after V lost 5 bases and J lost 5 bases. The chain's CDR3 is CASSERFAGGRETQYF. CDR3 bases: TGTGCCAGCAGCGAGAGGTTCGCGGGGGGCAGGGAGACCCAGTACTTC.

The V gene is TRBV4-1, the J gene TRBJ1-2; 7 nucleotides align to TRBD1. The CDR3 totals 18 residues. Germline lookup yields CDR1 MGHRA and CDR2 YSYEKL. Trimming at V came to 0 bases and at J to 7 bases, leaving 17 bases not matched to a gene. The chain's CDR3 is CASSQDSAGGFGRGGYTF. CDR3 sequence (DNA): TGCGCCAGCAGCCAAGATTCCGCAGGGGGGTTCGGGCGGGGTGGCTACACCTTC.

About this clone itself: Additional DNA sequences in this sample encode the identical CDR3. The gene calls are TRBV9 and TRBJ2-3, with TRBD2 matching over 7 bases. In germline, CDR1 is SGDLS, CDR2 YYNGEE. V shed 2 bases, J shed 0 bases, and the junction held 3 bases outside the gene matches. The CDR3 extends over 15 amino acids. Here the CDR3 reads CASSVGGRSTDTQYF. In DNA, the CDR3 is TGTGCCAGCAGCGTCGGCGGGAGAAGCACAGATACGCAGTATTTT. The full variable domain, with the rest looked up from reference TRBV9 and TRBJ2-3, is DSGVTQTPKHLITATGQRVTLRCSPRSGDLSVYWYQQSLDQGLQFLIQYYNGEERAKGNILERFSAQQFPDLHSELNLSSLELGDSALYFCASSVGGRSTDTQYFGPGTRLTVL.